This TCR beta chain was recorded in a study of blood T cell repertoires in COVID-19. Study overall: COVID-19 samples, acute and convalescent, were from the United States, Italy and Spain. Sources were T cells, B-cell-depleted T cells, or PBMCs; the material itself was cDNA or gDNA.

Worth noting for this clone: Other DNA sequences in this sample translate to the same CDR3.

In the authors' workflow: Researchers report that nucleated cell counts were estimated from reference gene primer amplification. Generated by immunoSEQ multiplex PCR, the TCRdb table keeps only in-frame clones and is missing some. V, J and clone size are taken as reported in that table, and D and trimming were inferred from the DNA itself. The sample lists 450,000 or so clones, 80% to 90% seen once, with approximately 0.92% in the top ten. Seattle cases were enrolled at active infection and followed longitudinally. The CDR3 is 15 residues long. CDR1 MNHEY and CDR2 SMNVEV come from the germline V gene (reference sequence). With 2 bases clipped from V and 3 bases from J, the junction kept 5 bases outside the gene matches.

The gene calls are TRBV27 and TRBJ2-3; 7 nucleotides match TRBD1. The material sequenced was peripheral blood. The origin of this receptor is a man aged 18 to 35 with COVID-19, enrolled during active disease. CDR3 protein: CASSLDRVGTDTQYF. DNA of the CDR3: TGTGCCAGCAGTTTAGACAGGGTAGGGACAGATACGCAGTATTTT.